This TCR beta chain was identified during a study of T cells in Graves' hyperthyroidism and ophthalmopathy. Across the whole study: At the time of initial diagnosis and before any treatment, peripheral blood was collected.

A word on this clonotype: Its specificity is unknown.

Study findings and constraints: Ophthalmopathy stood apart from stable hyperthyroidism in a 13 V-J model.

This CDR3 comprises 15 residues. Trimming removed 8 bases from V and 6 bases from J, with 21 bases in between. The hyperthyroidism patients had all been newly diagnosed, and their disease duration was under 2 months. Their ages ranged from 18 to 65 years. RNA transcripts gave rise to amplified TCR beta CDR3 regions. First-round RT-PCR of the TCR CDR3 relied on the HTBI primer set. TCRdb re-called the multiplex PCR reads through MiXCR, storing one row per CDR3 protein. Of fewer than 450,000 distinct CDR3 sequences listed, about 18% are singletons. Sample: blood. The J gene is TRBJ2-3, the V gene TRBV12-3 or TRBV12-4; a possible D gene is TRBD2 (6 bases). The TCR originated in a woman aged 30 to 39 with Graves' hyperthyroidism that later progressed to Graves' ophthalmopathy. CDR3 in amino acids: CASPRGMGPQDTQYF. CDR3 nucleotides: TGTGCCAGCCCTCGGGGGATGGGACCTCAGGATACGCAGTATTTT.